Here is one T cell receptor (beta chain) with its context. Authors' methods: From reference gene primer amplification, estimates of nucleated cell counts were derived. TCRdb's copy holds only in-frame clones and misses some; the assay was immunoSEQ multiplex PCR. The V and J calls and clone size are taken from that table; D and trimming were inferred from the DNA. Of more than 150,000 clones listed, 84% are singletons. The data derive from a study of blood T cell repertoires in COVID-19. This TCR was recovered from a man between 18 and 29 years old with active or convalescent COVID-19. Sequencing was done on a sample of peripheral blood.

The CDR3 is CASSLVAGGGEAFF. The CDR3 DNA is TGCGCCAGCAGCTTGGTCGCAGGGGGCGGTGAAGCTTTCTTT. The chain is built from TRBV5-1 and TRBJ1-1; 8 positions match TRBD1. The junction had 5 bases not matched to a gene; V was cut back by 0 bases and J by 7 bases. CDR1 and CDR2 (germline): SGHRS, YFSETQ. The CDR3 has 14 residues. Full variable domain (missing parts from reference TRBV5-1 and TRBJ1-1): KAGVTQTPRYLIKTRGQQVTLSCSPISGHRSVSWYQQTPGQGLQFLFEYFSETQRNKGNFPGRFSGRQFSNSRSEMNVSTLELGDSALYLCASSLVAGGGEAFFGQGTRLTVV.